The 24 T cell receptor beta chains in this list originate from one sample, sequenced in a study of cytomegalovirus exposure and HLA in healthy donors. Primers: 60 Vbeta forward and 13 Jbeta reverse. Here immunoSEQ multiplex PCR was the method, and the copy in TCRdb shows in-frame clones only, minus some. This table has 140,000 to 150,000 clones, about two thirds appearing once. The source material was PBMCs. Receptors were obtained from a woman in her sixties or seventies in good health and CMV-seropositive.

The chain combines TRBV19 with TRBJ1-1, with D possibly matching TRBD1 (5 bases). Trimming shortened V by 4 bases and J by 3 bases, and 21 bases separated the two germline ends. The germline gives CDR1 LNHDA, CDR2 SQIVND (reference sequence). The CDR3 runs to 17 residues. CDR3 loop: CASSNNPGYLVDTEAFF. CDR3 in DNA: TGTGCCAGTAGTAACAACCCAGGGTACTTGGTGGACACTGAAGCTTTCTTT.

The rearrangement joins TRBV5-8 to TRBJ2-5; D not resolved. Trimming cost V 2 bases and J 4 bases, with 3 bases left between them. This CDR3 is 11 amino acids long. Germline CDR1 reads SGHTS; CDR2 reads YDEGEE. The DNA of the CDR3 is TGTGCCAGCAGCTTCGGAGAGACCCAGTACTTC. Amino acid sequence: CASSFGETQYF.

The chain couples TRBV6-1 to TRBJ1-2; no firm D call. This CDR3 has 13 amino acids. The V end lost 6 bases, the J end lost 6 bases, and 14 bases lay between the germline ends. The germline CDR1 and CDR2 sequences are MNHNS and SASEGT. The CDR3 spells CASRPMGGNGYTF. The CDR3 nucleotides are TGTGCCAGCAGACCCATGGGAGGGAATGGCTACACCTTC.

This clone rates as medium-sized. The rearrangement links TRBV30 to TRBJ1-3; D gene unclear. Looked up from germline, CDR1 is GTSNPN and CDR2 is SVGIG (reference sequence). The CDR3 has 13 amino acids. The ends were cut back, 1 base at V and 2 bases at J, with 6 bases in the middle. The CDR3 DNA follows: TGTGCCTGGAGTGACGGGGCTGGAAACACCATATATTTT. Protein product: CAWSDGAGNTIYF.

This chain uses TRBV10-3 with TRBJ2-7, with TRBD2 matching over 11 bases. Losses at the gene ends were 8 bases for V and 2 bases for J; bases not matched to a gene: 2. Germline loops: CDR1 ENHRY, CDR2 SYGVKD. CDR3 length equals 13 residues. Here the CDR3 DNA reads TGTGCCATCGGGACTAGCGGTCCCTACGAGCAGTACTTC. It is translated as CAIGTSGPYEQYF.

The gene calls are TRBV19 and TRBJ1-2, with 9 bases aligning to TRBD1. This CDR3 has 14 residues. Trimming removed 7 bases from V and 8 bases from J; junction bases left unmatched: 11. CDR1 and CDR2 from the germline V gene are LNHDA and SQIVND (reference sequence). The DNA for the CDR3 is TGTGCCAGTACCGCGGACAGGGGTCTCGGAGGCTACACCTTC. Translation: CASTADRGLGGYTF.

The genes are TRBV7-9 and TRBJ2-5; 8 bases agree with TRBD2. The CDR3 covers 14 residues. Germline lookup yields CDR1 SEHNR and CDR2 FQNEAQ (reference sequence). Trimming at V came to 7 bases and at J to 5 bases, leaving 9 bases not matched to a gene. As DNA, the CDR3 is TGTGCCAGCACCCTCCGGGGGGGGTCTGAGACCCAGTACTTC. The encoded protein is CASTLRGGSETQYF.

V usage is TRBV6-1 and J usage is TRBJ2-1; 9 bases are shared with TRBD2. V lost 7 bases to trimming and J lost 4 bases; unmatched junction nucleotides: 5. CDR1 MNHNS and CDR2 SASEGT come from the germline V gene. The CDR3 is 14 amino acids. The DNA of the CDR3 is TGTGCCAGCATTCCGCGGGAGGGATACAATGAGCAGTTCTTC. It specifies CASIPREGYNEQFF.

The chain joins TRBV5-4 to TRBJ2-1, with 8 bases matching TRBD2. CDR1 is SGHNT, CDR2 YYREEE, per germline (reference sequence). The ends lost 4 bases at V and 5 bases at J; junction bases unmatched: 8. The CDR3 has 15 residues. CDR3 loop: CASSISGTTDNEQFF. The CDR3 nucleotides read TGTGCCAGCAGCATTAGCGGGACGACAGACAATGAGCAGTTCTTC.

This rearrangement joins TRBV30 to TRBJ2-2; possibly TRBD2 for D (5 bases). The CDR3 is made up of 14 amino acids. V dropped 8 bases and J dropped 0 bases, with 13 bases sitting between them. Germline V lookup: CDR1 GTSNPN, CDR2 SVGIG (reference sequence). CDR3: CAGTRTSNTGELFF. The CDR3 bases are TGTGCCGGAACTCGGACTTCGAACACCGGGGAGCTGTTTTTT.

The V and J genes are TRBV5-1 and TRBJ1-1; D perhaps matches TRBD1 (5 bases). Trimming took off 6 bases at V and 1 base at J, with 10 bases between the two ends. CDR3 length: 13 residues. The V gene's germline CDR1 is SGHRS and CDR2 YFSETQ. The CDR3 protein is CASMEQENTEAFF. DNA of the CDR3: TGCGCCAGCATGGAACAGGAGAACACTGAAGCTTTCTTT.

The gene calls are TRBV7-9 and TRBJ1-1; 8 bases map to TRBD1. V shed 4 bases and J 5 bases; nucleotides not matched to a gene: 0. Germline-derived CDR1 and CDR2 are SEHNR and FQNEAQ (reference sequence). The CDR3 has 12 amino acids. The CDR3 DNA sequence: TGTGCCAGCAGCTGGACAGGGACTGAAGCTTTCTTT. It translates to CASSWTGTEAFF.

The chain employs TRBV6-1 and TRBJ2-1, with TRBD2 identical over 12 bases. Per germline, CDR1 MNHNS and CDR2 SASEGT. The CDR3 spans 15 residues. J gave up 7 bases and V 6 bases, and 7 bases lay outside the gene matches. The CDR3, as DNA: TGTGCCAGCAGGGGAGGACTAGCGGGACAAAATGAGCAGTTCTTC. It is translated as CASRGGLAGQNEQFF.

The chain has TRBV10-3 and TRBJ2-3; D is unresolved. Germline values: CDR1 ENHRY, CDR2 SYGVKD. V shed 8 bases and J shed 1 base, with 19 bases lying between them. This CDR3 region has 16 residues. The CDR3 spells CAIRGTINIGTDTQYF. The CDR3 DNA is TGTGCCATCCGCGGTACCATTAATATTGGCACAGATACGCAGTATTTT.

V usage is TRBV6-5 and J usage is TRBJ2-5, with 8 bases aligning to TRBD2. This CDR3 region has 14 residues. The V and J ends lost 5 bases and 1 base, in that order; junction bases with no gene match: 3. Germline-derived CDR1 and CDR2 are MNHEY and SVGAGI. CDR3 nucleotides: TGTGCCAGCAGTAGTAGCGGGGCCCAAGAGACCCAGTACTTC. This gives the protein CASSSSGAQETQYF.

The J gene is TRBJ1-3, the V gene TRBV5-1, with D possibly TRBD1 on 6 matching bases. This CDR3 is 16 amino acids long. The germline gives CDR1 SGHRS, CDR2 YFSETQ. V shed 3 bases and J shed 0 bases, with 13 bases lying between them. The CDR3 loop is CASSSSGVDSGNTIYF. The CDR3 region has the DNA TGCGCCAGCAGCTCCTCAGGGGTCGACTCTGGAAACACCATATATTTT.

The rearrangement uses TRBV7-2 and TRBJ1-2; 9 bases match TRBD1. This CDR3 has 15 amino acids. The V gene end was trimmed by 4 bases and the J gene end by 4 bases; junction bases not matched to a gene: 7. From germline, CDR1 is SGHTA and CDR2 FQGNSA. The CDR3 reads CASSSLQGAGYGYTF. CDR3 in DNA: TGTGCCAGCAGCTCCTTACAGGGGGCGGGCTATGGCTACACCTTC.

This chain uses TRBV7-2 with TRBJ2-5; possible D gene TRBD2, 6 bases. The CDR3 spans 15 residues. Trimming pared 4 bases from V and 2 bases from J, leaving 14 bases between. Germline V lookup: CDR1 SGHTA, CDR2 FQGNSA. CDR3 loop: CASSSSGTLQETQYF. The CDR3 coding sequence is TGTGCCAGCAGCTCCTCCGGGACTCTACAAGAGACCCAGTACTTC.

The chain joins TRBV10-2 to TRBJ1-2; D uncertain. The CDR3 has 14 amino acids. The germline V gene has CDR1 WSHSY and CDR2 SAAADI. Trimming removed 6 bases at V and 8 bases at J, with 19 bases between. The CDR3 sequence is CASRAQLVARGYTF. CDR3 nucleotides: TGCGCCAGCAGAGCCCAATTGGTAGCGCGGGGCTACACCTTC.

This chain joins TRBV6-1 and TRBJ1-2, with D unresolved. V shed 8 bases and J shed 7 bases, with 14 bases lying between them. There are 12 residues in the CDR3. Germline values: CDR1 MNHNS, CDR2 SASEGT. The CDR3 loop reads CASRRQDSGYTF. DNA of the CDR3: TGTGCCAGCCGACGCCAAGACTCTGGCTACACCTTC.

The chain recombines TRBV18 with TRBJ1-2; no clear D. Germline CDR1 reads KGHSH; CDR2 reads LQKENI. The CDR3 extends over 15 amino acids. Trimming cost V 0 bases and J 7 bases, with 15 bases left between them. For the CDR3, the DNA is TGTGCCAGCTCACCACCGGAGAGGGCCAGAGGTGGCTACACCTTC. Amino acids: CASSPPERARGGYTF. The full variable domain, completed using reference TRBV18 and TRBJ1-2, is NAGVMQNPRHLVRRRGQEARLRCSPMKGHSHVYWYRQLPEEGLKFMVYLQKENIIDESGMPKERFSAEFPKEGPSILRIQQVVRGDSAAYFCASSPPERARGGYTFGSGTRLTVV.

The rearrangement joins TRBV28 to TRBJ2-3; TRBD1 matches at 9 bases. The CDR3 loop spans 13 amino acids. Germline CDR1 and CDR2: MDHEN and SYDVKM. V dropped 5 bases and J dropped 14; count of bases not matched to a gene: 11. CDR3 loop: CASSTPGQGYPYF. The DNA of the CDR3 is TGTGCCAGCAGTACACCAGGACAGGGGTACCCGTATTTT.

The chain couples TRBV6-5 to TRBJ2-7; D possibly corresponds to TRBD2 (6 bases). The CDR3 length is 15 residues. Germline assignment: CDR1 MNHEY and CDR2 SVGAGI. V lost 4 bases to trimming and J lost 2 bases, with 15 bases between them. In nucleotides, the CDR3 is TGTGCCAGCAGTTCCGCTCCGGGACTGGCCTACGAGCAGTACTTC. Translating it yields CASSSAPGLAYEQYF.

This clone has a single count. The rearrangement links TRBV7-9 to TRBJ1-2, with 7 bases that match TRBD1. CDR1 is SEHNR, CDR2 FQNEAQ, per germline (reference sequence). The CDR3 consists of 14 residues. V was clipped by 6 bases and J by 4 bases; unmatched bases: 8. The CDR3 spells CASRPTGAGYGYTF. The CDR3 DNA follows: TGTGCCAGCAGGCCTACAGGGGCCGGCTATGGCTACACCTTC.